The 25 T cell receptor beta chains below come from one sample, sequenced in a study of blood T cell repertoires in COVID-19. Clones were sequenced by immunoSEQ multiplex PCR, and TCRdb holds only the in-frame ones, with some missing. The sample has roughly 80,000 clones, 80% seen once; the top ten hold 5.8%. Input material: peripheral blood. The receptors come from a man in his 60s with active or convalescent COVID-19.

The CDR3, as DNA: TGTGCCAGCAGCGTAGGGGGGGTTTCTGGAAACACCATATATTTT. Protein: CASSVGGVSGNTIYF. The chain carries TRBV9 and TRBJ1-3, with a possible D match to TRBD1 (5 bases). CDR1 is SGDLS, CDR2 YYNGEE, per germline. Trimming cost V 0 bases and J 1 base, with 8 bases left between them. The CDR3 has 15 residues.

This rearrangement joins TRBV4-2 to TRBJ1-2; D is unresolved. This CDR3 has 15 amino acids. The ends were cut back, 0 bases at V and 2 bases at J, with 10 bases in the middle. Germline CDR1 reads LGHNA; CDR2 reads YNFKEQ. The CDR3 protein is CASSQESAGNYGYTF. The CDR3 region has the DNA TGTGCCAGCAGCCAAGAGAGTGCGGGGAACTATGGCTACACCTTC.

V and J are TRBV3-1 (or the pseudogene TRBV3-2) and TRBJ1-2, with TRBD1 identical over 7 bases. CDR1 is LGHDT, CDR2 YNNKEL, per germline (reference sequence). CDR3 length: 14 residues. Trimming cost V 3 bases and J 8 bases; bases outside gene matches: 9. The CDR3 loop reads CASSHRTGPTGYTF. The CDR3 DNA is TGTGCCAGCAGCCACCGGACAGGTCCGACAGGCTACACCTTC.

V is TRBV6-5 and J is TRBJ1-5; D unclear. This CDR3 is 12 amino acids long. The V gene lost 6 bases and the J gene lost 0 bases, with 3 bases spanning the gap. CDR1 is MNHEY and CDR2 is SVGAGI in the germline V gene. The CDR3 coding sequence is TGTGCCAGCAGGAGTAGCAATCAGCCCCAGCATTTT. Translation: CASRSSNQPQHF.

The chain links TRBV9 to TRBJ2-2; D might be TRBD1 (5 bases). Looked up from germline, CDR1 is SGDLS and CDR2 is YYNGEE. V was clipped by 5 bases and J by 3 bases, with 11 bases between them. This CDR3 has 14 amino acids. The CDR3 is CASRVGQYTGELFF. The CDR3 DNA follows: TGTGCCAGCAGAGTGGGGCAATACACCGGGGAGCTGTTTTTT.

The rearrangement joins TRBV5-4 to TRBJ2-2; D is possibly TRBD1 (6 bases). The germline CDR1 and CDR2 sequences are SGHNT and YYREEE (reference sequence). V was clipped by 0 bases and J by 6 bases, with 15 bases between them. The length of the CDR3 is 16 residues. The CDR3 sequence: CASSLDPDSKSGELFF. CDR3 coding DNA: TGTGCCAGCAGCTTGGATCCGGACAGTAAATCCGGGGAGCTGTTTTTT.

CDR3 sequence reads: CASSSRVGEKLFF. CDR3 in DNA: TGTGCCAGCAGCTCCAGGGTAGGAGAAAAACTGTTTTTT. V gene TRBV7-8 combines with J gene TRBJ1-4, with D perhaps matching TRBD1 (5 bases). Between the trimmed V and J ends, which lost 4 bases and 8 bases, there was a span of 11 bases. CDR1 and CDR2 from the germline V gene are SGHVS and FQNEAQ. This CDR3 contains 13 residues.

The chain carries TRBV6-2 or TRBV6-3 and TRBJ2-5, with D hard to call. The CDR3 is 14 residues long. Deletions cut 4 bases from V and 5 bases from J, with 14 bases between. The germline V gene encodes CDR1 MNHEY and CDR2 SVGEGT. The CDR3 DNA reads TGTGCCAGCAGTTTCTACATAGGAGAGGAGACCCAGTACTTC. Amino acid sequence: CASSFYIGEETQYF.

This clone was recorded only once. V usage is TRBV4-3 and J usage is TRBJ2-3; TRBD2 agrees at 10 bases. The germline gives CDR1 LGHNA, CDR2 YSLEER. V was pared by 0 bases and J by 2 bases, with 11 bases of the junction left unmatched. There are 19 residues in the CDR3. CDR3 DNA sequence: TGCGCCAGCAGCCAAGAGTTTCGGACTAGCGGACCTCCCACAGATACGCAGTATTTT. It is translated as CASSQEFRTSGPPTDTQYF.

CDR3 sequence reads: CASSLAGALPEQFF. CDR3 bases: TGTGCCAGCAGCTTAGCAGGGGCCTTACCCGAGCAGTTCTTC. The chain joins TRBV7-2 to TRBJ2-1; possibly TRBD1 for D (5 bases). The germline V gene encodes CDR1 SGHTA and CDR2 FQGNSA. V shed 0 bases and J shed 10 bases, with 13 bases lying between them. The CDR3 sequence is 14 residues long.

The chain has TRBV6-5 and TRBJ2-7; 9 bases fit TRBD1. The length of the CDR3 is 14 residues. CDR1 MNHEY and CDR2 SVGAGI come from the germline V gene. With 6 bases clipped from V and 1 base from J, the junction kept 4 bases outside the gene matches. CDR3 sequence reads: CASRGGQGSYEQYF. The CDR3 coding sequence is TGTGCCAGCAGAGGGGGACAGGGTTCCTACGAGCAGTACTTC.

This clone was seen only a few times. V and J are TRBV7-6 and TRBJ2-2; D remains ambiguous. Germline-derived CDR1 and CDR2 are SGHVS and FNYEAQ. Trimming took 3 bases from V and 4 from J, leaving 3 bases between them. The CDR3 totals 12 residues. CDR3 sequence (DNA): TGTGCCAGCAGCTTCGGCACCGGGGAGCTGTTTTTT. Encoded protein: CASSFGTGELFF.

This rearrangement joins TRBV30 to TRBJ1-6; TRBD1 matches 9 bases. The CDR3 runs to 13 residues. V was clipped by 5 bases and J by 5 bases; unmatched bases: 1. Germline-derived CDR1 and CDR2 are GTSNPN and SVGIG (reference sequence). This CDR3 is CAWGQGNNSPLHF. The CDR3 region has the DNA TGTGCCTGGGGACAGGGGAATAATTCACCCCTCCACTTT.

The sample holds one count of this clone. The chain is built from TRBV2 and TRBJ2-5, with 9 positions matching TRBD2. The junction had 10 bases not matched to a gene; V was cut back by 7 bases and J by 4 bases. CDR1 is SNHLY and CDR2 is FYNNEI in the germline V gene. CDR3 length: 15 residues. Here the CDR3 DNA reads TGTGCCAGCAAGTGGGCGGGGGGGCCGGCAGAGACCCAGTACTTC. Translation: CASKWAGGPAETQYF.

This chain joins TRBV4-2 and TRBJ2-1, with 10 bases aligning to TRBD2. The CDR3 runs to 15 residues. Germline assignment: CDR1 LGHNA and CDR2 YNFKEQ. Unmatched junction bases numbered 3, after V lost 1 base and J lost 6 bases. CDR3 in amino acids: CASSQASGGANEQFF. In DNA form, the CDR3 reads TGTGCCAGCAGCCAAGCCAGCGGGGGGGCCAATGAGCAGTTCTTC.

Here the CDR3 reads CASSLLGQGSPGELFF. CDR3 nucleotide sequence: TGTGCCAGCAGTTTATTGGGCCAGGGGTCCCCCGGGGAGCTGTTTTTT. V gene TRBV27 combines with J gene TRBJ2-2; possible D gene TRBD1, 6 bases. The CDR3 runs to 16 residues. Trimming cost V 1 base and J 6 bases, with 15 bases left between them. The germline V gene has CDR1 MNHEY and CDR2 SMNVEV (reference sequence).

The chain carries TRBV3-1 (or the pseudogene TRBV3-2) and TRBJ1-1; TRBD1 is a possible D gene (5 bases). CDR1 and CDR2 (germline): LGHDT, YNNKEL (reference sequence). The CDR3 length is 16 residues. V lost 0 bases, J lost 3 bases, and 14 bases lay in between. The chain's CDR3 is CASSQDPWGTYTEAFF. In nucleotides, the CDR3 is TGTGCCAGCAGCCAAGATCCCTGGGGGACTTACACTGAAGCTTTCTTT.

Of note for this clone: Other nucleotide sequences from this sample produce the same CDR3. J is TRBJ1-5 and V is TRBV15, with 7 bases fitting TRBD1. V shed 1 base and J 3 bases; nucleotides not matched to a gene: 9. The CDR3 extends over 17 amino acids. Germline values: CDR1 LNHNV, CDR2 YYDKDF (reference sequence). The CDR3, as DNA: TGTGCCACCAGCAGAGCTGACAGGGTAGTCGCCAATCAGCCCCAGCATTTT. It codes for CATSRADRVVANQPQHF.

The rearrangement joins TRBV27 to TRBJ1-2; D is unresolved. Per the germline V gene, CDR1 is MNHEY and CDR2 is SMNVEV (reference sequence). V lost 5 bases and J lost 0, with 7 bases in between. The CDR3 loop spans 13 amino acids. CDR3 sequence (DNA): TGTGCCAGCAGTCCGATAGCTAACTATGGCTACACCTTC. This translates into CASSPIANYGYTF.

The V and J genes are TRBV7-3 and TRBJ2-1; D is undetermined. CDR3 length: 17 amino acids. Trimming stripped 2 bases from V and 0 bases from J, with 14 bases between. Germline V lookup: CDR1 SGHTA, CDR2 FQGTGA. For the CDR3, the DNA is TGTGCCAGCAGCTTACCCTCCTTACACAACTCCTACAATGAGCAGTTCTTC. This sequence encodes CASSLPSLHNSYNEQFF. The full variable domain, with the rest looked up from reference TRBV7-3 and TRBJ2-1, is GAGVSQTPSNKVTEKGKYVELRCDPISGHTALYWYRQSLGQGPEFLIYFQGTGAADDSGLPNDRFFAVRPEGSVSTLKIQRTERGDSAVYLCASSLPSLHNSYNEQFFGPGTRLTVL.

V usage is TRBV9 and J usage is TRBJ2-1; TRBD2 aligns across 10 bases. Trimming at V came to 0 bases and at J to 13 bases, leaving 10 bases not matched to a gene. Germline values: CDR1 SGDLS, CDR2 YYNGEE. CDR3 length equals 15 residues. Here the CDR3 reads CASSVEGSGGTRQFF. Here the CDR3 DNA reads TGTGCCAGCAGCGTAGAGGGTAGCGGGGGGACCCGCCAGTTCTTC.

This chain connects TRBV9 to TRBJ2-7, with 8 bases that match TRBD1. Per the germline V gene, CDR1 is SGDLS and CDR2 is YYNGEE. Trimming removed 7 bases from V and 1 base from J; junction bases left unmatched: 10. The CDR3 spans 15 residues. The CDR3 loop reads CASPEEQGGSYEQYF. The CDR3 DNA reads TGTGCCAGCCCGGAGGAACAGGGGGGATCCTACGAGCAGTACTTC.

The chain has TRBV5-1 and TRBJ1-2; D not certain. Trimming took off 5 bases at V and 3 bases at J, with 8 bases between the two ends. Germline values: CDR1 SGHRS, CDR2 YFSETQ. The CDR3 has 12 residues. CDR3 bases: TGCGCCAGCAGACCCCGGGACTATGGCTACACCTTC. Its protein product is CASRPRDYGYTF. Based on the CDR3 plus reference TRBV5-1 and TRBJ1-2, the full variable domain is KAGVTQTPRYLIKTRGQQVTLSCSPISGHRSVSWYQQTPGQGLQFLFEYFSETQRNKGNFPGRFSGRQFSNSRSEMNVSTLELGDSALYLCASRPRDYGYTFGSGTRLTVV.

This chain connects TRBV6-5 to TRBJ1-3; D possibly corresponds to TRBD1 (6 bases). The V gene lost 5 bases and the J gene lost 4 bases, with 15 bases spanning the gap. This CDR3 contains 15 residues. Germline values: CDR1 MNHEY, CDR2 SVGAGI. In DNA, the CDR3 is TGTGCCAGCAGTCTCCGGACAGCTCGCGGAAACACCATATATTTT. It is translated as CASSLRTARGNTIYF.

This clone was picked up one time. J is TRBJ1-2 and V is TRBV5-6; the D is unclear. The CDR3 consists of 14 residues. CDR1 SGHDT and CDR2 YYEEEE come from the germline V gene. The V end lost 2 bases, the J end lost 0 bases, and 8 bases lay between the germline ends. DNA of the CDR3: TGTGCCAGCAGCTTTACAGACACTAACTATGGCTACACCTTC. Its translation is CASSFTDTNYGYTF.